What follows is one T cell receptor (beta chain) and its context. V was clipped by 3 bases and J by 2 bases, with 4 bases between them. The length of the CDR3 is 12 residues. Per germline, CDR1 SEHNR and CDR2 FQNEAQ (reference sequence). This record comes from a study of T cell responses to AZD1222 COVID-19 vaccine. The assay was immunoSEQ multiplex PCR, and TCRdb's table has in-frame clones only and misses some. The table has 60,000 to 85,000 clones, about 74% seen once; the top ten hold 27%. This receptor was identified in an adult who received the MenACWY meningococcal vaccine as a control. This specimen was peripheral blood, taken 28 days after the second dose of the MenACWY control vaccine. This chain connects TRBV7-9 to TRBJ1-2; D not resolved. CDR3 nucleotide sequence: TGTGCCAGCAGCTTGGGGAACTATGGCTACACCTTC. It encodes CASSLGNYGYTF.